This T cell receptor (beta chain) was obtained from a study of T cell clusters in autoimmune cytopenias. Some 34,000 genome equivalents of blood DNA were amplified for TRB. TRB rearrangements were amplified by touch-down multiplex PCR with mixed TRB-A/B primers. TCRdb re-called the multiplex PCR reads; every CDR3 protein appears as one record, without DNA. Here the sample table reports around 500 distinct CDR3 sequences. This clonotype is labeled medium-sized based on frequency. CDR3 length: 15 residues. CDR1 and CDR2 (germline): MNHNY, SVGAGI (reference sequence). This same sample was also taken into another study, of T cell repertoires in aging, cancer and after chemotherapy.

Source material: peripheral blood. This chain uses TRBV6-6 with TRBJ1-3. This TCR was sampled from a human donor with chronic lymphocytic leukemia. The CDR3 reads CASSYLLLSGNTIYF.